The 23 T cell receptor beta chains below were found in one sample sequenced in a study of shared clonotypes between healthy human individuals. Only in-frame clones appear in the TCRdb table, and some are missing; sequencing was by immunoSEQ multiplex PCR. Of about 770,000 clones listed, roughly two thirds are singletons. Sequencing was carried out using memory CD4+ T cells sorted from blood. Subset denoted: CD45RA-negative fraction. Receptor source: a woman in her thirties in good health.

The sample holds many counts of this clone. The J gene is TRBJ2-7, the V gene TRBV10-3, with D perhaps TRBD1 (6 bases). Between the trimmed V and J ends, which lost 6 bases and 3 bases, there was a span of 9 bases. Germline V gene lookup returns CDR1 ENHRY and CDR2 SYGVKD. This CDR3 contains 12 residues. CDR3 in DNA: TGTGCCATCAGAAAGGGGGACTACGAGCAGTACTTC. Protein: CAIRKGDYEQYF.

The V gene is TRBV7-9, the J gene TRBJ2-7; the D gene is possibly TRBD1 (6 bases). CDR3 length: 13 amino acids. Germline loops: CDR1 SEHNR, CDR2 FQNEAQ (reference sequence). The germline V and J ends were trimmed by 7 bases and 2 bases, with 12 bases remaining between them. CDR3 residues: CASTYRQAYEQYF. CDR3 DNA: TGTGCCAGCACGTATCGACAGGCCTACGAGCAGTACTTC.

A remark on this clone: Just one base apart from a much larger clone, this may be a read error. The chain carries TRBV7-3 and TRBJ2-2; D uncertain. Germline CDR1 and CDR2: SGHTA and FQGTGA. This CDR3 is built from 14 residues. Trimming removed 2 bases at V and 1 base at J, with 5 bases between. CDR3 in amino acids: CASSLDGNTGELFF. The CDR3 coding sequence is TGTGCCAGCAGCTTAGACGGGAACACCGGGGAGCTGTTTTTT.

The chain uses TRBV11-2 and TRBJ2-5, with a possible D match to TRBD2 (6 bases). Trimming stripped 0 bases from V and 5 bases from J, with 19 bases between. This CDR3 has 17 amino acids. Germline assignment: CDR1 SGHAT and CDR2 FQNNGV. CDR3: CASSLDPPKAGKETQYF. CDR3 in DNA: TGTGCCAGCAGCTTAGACCCGCCGAAGGCGGGGAAGGAGACCCAGTACTTC.

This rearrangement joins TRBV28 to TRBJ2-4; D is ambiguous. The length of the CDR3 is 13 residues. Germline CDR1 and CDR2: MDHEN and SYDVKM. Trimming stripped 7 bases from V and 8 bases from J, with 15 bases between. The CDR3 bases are TGTGCCAGCAACTCCCCGCGGATTGACATTCAGTACTTC. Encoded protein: CASNSPRIDIQYF.

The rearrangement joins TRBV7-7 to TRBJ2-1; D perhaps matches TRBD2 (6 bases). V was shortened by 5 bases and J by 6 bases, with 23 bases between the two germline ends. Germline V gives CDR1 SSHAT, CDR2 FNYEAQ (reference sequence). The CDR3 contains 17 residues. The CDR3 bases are TGTGCCAGCAGCCGAACCCCGGGGGTCTTAGCGGCCAATGAGCAGTTCTTC. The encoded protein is CASSRTPGVLAANEQFF.

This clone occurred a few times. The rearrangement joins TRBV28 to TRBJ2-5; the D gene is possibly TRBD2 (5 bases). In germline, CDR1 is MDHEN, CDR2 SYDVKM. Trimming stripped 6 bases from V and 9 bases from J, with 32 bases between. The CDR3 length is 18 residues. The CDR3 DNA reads TGTGCCAGCAGCACCACAGCGGTCGCACTAGACACATCCGGTGCCCAGTACTTC. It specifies CASSTTAVALDTSGAQYF.

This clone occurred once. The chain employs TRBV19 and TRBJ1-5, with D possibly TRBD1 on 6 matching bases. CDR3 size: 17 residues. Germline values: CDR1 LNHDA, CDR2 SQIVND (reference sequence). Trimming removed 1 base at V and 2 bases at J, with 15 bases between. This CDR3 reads CASSIGAGDLRNQPQHF. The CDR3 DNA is TGTGCCAGTAGTATAGGGGCAGGGGATCTTCGCAATCAGCCCCAGCATTTT. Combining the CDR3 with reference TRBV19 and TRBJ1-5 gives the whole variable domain DGGITQSPKYLFRKEGQNVTLSCEQNLNHDAMYWYRQDPGQGLRLIYYSQIVNDFQKGDIAEGYSVSREKKESFPLTVTSAQKNPTAFYLCASSIGAGDLRNQPQHFGDGTRLSIL.

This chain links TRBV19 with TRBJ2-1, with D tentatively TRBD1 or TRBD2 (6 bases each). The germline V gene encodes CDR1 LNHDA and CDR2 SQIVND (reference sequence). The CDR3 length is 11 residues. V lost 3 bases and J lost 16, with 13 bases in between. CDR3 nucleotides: TGTGCCAGTAGTATGGGGGCTAGCGTCTTCTTC. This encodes CASSMGASVFF.

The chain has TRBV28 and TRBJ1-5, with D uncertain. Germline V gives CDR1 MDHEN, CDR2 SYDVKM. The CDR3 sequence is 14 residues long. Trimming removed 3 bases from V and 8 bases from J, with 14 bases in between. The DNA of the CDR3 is TGTGCCAGCAGTTTTCGGTTAGGTGTCAAGCCCCAGCATTTT. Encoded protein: CASSFRLGVKPQHF.

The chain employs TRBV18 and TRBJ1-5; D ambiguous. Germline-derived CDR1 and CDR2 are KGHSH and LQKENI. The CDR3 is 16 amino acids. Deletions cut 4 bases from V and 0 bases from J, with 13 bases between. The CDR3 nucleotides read TGTGCCAGCTCACGTTCTGGCCCTGATAGCAATCAGCCCCAGCATTTT. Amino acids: CASSRSGPDSNQPQHF.

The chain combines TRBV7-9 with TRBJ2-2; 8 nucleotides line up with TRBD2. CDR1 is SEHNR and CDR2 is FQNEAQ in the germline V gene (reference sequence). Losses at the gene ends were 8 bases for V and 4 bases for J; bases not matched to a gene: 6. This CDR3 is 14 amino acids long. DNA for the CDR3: TGTGCCAGCGTAGCGGGGTCGACCACCGGGGAGCTGTTTTTT. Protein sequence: CASVAGSTTGELFF.

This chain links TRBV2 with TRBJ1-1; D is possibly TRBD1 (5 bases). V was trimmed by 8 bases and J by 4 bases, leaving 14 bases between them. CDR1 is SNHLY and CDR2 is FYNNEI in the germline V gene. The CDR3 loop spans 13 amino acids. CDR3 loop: CASETGGGTEAFF. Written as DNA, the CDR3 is TGTGCCAGCGAGACCGGGGGGGGCACTGAAGCTTTCTTT.

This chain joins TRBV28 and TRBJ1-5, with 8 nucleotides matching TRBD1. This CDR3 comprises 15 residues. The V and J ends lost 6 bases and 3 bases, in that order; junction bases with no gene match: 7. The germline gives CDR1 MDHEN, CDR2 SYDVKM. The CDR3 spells CASRGQGANNQPQHF. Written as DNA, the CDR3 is TGTGCCAGCAGGGGTCAGGGGGCCAACAATCAGCCCCAGCATTTT.

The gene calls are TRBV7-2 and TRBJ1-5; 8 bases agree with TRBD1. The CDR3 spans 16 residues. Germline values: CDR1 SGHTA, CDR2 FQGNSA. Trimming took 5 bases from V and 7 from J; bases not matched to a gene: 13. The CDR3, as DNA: TGTGCCAGCAGCCCAAGAACAGGGGGTTACGGACAGCCCCAGCATTTT. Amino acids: CASSPRTGGYGQPQHF.

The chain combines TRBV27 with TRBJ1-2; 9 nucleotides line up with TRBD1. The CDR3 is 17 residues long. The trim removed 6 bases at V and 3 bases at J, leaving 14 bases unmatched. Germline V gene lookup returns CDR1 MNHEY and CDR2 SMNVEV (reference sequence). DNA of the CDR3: TGTGCCAGCAGCAGCCTCGGGACAGGGAGTCGGCACTATGGCTACACCTTC. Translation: CASSSLGTGSRHYGYTF.

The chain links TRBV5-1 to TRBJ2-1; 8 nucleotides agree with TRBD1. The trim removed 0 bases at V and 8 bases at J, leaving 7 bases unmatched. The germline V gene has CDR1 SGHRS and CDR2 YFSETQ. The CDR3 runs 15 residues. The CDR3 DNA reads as TGCGCCAGCAGCTTGGGGGGACAGGCTGAGGATGAGCAGTTCTTC. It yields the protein CASSLGGQAEDEQFF.

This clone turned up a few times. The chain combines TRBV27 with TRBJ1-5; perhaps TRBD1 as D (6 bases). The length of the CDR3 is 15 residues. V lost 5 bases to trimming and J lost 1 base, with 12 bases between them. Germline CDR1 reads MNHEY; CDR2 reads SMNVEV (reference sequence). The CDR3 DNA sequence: TGTGCCAGCAGTGGAATCGGACAGAGCAATCAGCCCCAGCATTTT. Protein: CASSGIGQSNQPQHF.

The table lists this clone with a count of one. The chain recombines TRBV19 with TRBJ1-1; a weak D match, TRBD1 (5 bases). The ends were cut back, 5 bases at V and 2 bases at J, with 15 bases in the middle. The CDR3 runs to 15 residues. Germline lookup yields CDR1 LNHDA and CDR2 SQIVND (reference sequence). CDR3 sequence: CASSPQGKINTEAFF. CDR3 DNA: TGTGCCAGTAGTCCTCAGGGAAAAATCAACACTGAAGCTTTCTTT.

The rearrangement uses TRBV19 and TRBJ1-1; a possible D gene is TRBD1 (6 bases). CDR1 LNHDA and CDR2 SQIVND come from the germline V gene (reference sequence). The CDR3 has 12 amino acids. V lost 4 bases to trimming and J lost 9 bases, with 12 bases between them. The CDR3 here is CASSTRDIKAFF. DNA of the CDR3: TGTGCCAGTAGTACCCGGGACATTAAAGCTTTCTTT.

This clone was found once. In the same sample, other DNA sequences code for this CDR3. CDR3 sequence reads: CASSRQETQYF. The CDR3 DNA follows: TGTGCCAGCAGTCGACAAGAGACCCAGTACTTC. The V gene is TRBV14, the J gene TRBJ2-5; D uncertain. The CDR3 runs 11 residues. Between the trimmed V and J ends, which lost 6 bases and 2 bases, there was a span of 4 bases. In germline, CDR1 is SGHDN, CDR2 FVKESK.

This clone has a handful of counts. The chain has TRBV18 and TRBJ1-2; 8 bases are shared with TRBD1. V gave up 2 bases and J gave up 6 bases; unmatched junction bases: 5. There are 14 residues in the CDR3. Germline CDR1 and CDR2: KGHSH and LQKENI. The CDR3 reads CASSPAGQGHGYTF. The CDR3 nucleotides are TGTGCCAGCTCACCAGCTGGACAGGGACATGGCTACACCTTC.

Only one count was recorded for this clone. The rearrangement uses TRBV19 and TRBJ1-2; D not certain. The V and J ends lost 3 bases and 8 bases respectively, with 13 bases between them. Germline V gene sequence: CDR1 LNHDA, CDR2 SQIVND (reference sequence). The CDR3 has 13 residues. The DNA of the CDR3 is TGTGCCAGTAGTATTGAAGGTGGTCGCGGCTACACCTTC. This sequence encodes CASSIEGGRGYTF.